This entry features one TCR beta chain sequence. Its antigen is still unknown. No much larger clone is present one base from it, and per-base qualities are unavailable. The sample belongs to a study of T cell responses to AZD1222 COVID-19 vaccine listed by TCRdb under 2021. Broadly, across the study: Because spike-specific TCR depth and breadth did not differ between the two schedules, AZD1222 recipients who got a second dose at roughly 4 weeks were pooled with those who got a second dose at roughly 12 weeks. TCR sequencing covered 233 trial participants: around 210 given two doses of AZD1222 and about 26 given two doses of MenACWY control vaccine. Enrollment into the trials was organized by age into subgroups of 18-55, 56-69 and 70-plus years, and those subgroups contained roughly 150, 30 and 60 TCR-sequenced participants, respectively. What the authors observed across the whole study: The 56-69-year group was small, and its depth increase did not reach significance, likely because of low power. Conclusions about previously exposed vaccinees are limited because only six or seven AZD1222 recipients were SARS-CoV-2 seropositive at baseline. Epitopes outside the regions mutated in the B.1.351 and B.1.1.7 variants were reportedly recognized by nearly half of the unique spike-specific TCRs. Because no day 14 peak-response samples were available, the repertoires could be characterized only after the peak T cell response. Vaccine-associated CD4 TCRs spanned the whole spike protein, with dominant responses in regions 160-218 and 743-854. Spike-specific TCR breadth and depth rose significantly after two AZD1222 doses compared with day 0 and with MenACWY recipients. Participants were mostly white British and included more females than males, and it was suggested by the authors that clonal diversity may have been underestimated.

This sample's time point label indicates: baseline before first vaccination. Vaccinee samples were obtained from the UK trials COV001 and COV002, which included a single-blind randomized controlled phase 2/3 trial of AZD1222 (ChAdOx1 nCoV-19) in healthy adults. For TCRbeta chain sequencing, PBMC samples were collected from trial participants at day 0 and at day 28 after the second dose. The CDR3 regions of human TCRbeta chains were analyzed by immunosequencing. Per the authors' processing: TCRs in the repertoires were compared against a reference library of SARS-CoV-2-specific TCRs that had been generated with the MIRA antigen-specificity platform. Breadth was defined as the fraction of unique TCRs that were SARS-CoV-2-associated, and depth was defined as the fraction of total T cells that were SARS-CoV-2-associated. Using the MIRA data, each spike-specific TCR was assigned both to the spike region to which the TCR was reactive and to a CD4 or CD8 class. Log10-transformed breadth and depth values were compared by one-way ANOVA with Sidak's multiple comparisons tests. TCRdb mirrors the immuneACCESS table, restricted to in-frame sequences. Some clones are absent from its copies; in checked studies, under half trace to an unresolved V gene, and the reason for the others is unknown. V and J calls plus clone size are reproduced from that table; the DNA served to infer D and trimming. Within this sample are about 92,000 clones, with roughly 87% of them counted one time only. The ten most abundant clones make up roughly 5.8% of the sample.

The TCR originated in an adult in good health. Sample: peripheral blood, taken on day 0 of AZD1222 vaccination.

CDR3 reads: CAWSKLAGVQETQYF. The nucleotide sequence reads as follows: TGTGCCTGGAGTAAGCTAGCGGGGGTACAAGAGACCCAGTACTTC. This chain joins TRBV30 to TRBJ2-5; 10 bases in between match TRBD2. Looking up the germline V gene (reference sequence) yields CDR1 GTSNPN and CDR2 SVGIG. V is trimmed back by 2 bases and J by 2 bases, and the junction contains 5 bases that no gene match accounts for. The CDR3 goes from the cysteine to the phenylalanine over 15 residues. This entry keeps only the CDR3 DNA: 45 bases, framed from base 1. The CDR3 plus the reference TRBV30 and TRBJ2-5 genes for the other parts give the full variable domain: SQTIHQWPATLVQPVGSPLSLECTVEGTSNPNLYWYRQAAGRGLQLLFYSVGIGQISSEVPQNLSASRPQDRQFILSSKKLLLSDSGFYLCAWSKLAGVQETQYFGPGTRLLVL.